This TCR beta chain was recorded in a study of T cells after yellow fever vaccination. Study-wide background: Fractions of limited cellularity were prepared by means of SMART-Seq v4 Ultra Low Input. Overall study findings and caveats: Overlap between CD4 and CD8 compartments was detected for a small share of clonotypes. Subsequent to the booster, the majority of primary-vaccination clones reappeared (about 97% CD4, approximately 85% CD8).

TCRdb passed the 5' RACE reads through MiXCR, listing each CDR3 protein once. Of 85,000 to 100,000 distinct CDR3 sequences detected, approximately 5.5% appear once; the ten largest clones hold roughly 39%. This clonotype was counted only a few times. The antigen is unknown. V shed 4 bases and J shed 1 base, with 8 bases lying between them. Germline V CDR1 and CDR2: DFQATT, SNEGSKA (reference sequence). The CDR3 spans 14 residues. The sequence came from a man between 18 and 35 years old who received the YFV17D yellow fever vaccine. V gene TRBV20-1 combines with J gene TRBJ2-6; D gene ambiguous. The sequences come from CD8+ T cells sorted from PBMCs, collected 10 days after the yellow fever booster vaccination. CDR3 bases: TGCAGTGCTAACCCCCTATCTGGGGCCAACGTCCTGACTTTC. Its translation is CSANPLSGANVLTF.